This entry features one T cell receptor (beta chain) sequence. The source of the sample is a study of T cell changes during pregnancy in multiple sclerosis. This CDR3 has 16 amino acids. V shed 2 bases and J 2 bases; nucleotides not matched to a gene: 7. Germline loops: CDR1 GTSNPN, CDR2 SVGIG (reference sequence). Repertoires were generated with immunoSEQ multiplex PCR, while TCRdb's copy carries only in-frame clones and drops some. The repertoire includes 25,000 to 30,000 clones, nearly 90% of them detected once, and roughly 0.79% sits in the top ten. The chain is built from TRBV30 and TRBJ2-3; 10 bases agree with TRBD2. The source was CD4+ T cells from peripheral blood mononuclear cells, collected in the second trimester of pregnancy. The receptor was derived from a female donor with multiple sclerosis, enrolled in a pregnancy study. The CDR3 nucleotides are TGTGCCTGGAGTTCCCCTAGCGGGGGCCTCACAGATACGCAGTATTTT. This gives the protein CAWSSPSGGLTDTQYF.